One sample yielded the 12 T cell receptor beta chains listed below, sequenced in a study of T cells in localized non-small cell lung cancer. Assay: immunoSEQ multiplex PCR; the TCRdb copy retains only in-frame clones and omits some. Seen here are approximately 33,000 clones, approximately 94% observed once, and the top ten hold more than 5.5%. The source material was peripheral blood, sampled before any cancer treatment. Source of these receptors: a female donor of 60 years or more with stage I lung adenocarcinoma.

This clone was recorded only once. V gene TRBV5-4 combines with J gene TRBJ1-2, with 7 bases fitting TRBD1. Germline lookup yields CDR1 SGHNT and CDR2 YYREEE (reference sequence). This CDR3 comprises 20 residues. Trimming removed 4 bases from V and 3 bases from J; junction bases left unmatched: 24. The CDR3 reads CASSVGQIWPLISRHYGYTF. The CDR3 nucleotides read TGTGCCAGCAGCGTGGGACAGATCTGGCCCCTTATATCCCGTCACTATGGCTACACCTTC.

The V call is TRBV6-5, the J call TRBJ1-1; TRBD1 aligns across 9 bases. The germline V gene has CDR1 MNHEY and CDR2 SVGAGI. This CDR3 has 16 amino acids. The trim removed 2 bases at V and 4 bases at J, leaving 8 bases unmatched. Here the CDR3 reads CASSYPRTGGRTEAFF. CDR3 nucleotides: TGTGCCAGCAGTTACCCTAGAACAGGGGGCCGCACTGAAGCTTTCTTT.

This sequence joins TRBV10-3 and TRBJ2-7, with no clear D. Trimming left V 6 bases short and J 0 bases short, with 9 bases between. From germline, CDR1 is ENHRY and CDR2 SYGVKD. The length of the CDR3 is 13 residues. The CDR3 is CAIRKEDSYEQYV. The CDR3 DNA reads TGTGCCATCAGAAAAGAGGACTCCTACGAGCAGTACGTC.

The chain's CDR3 is CASSSGGGQPQHF. The CDR3 nucleotides read TGTGCCAGCAGCTCAGGGGGGGGTCAGCCCCAGCATTTT. The chain joins TRBV7-6 to TRBJ1-5; the match to TRBD1 covers 7 bases. The V segment lost 4 bases and the J segment 6 bases; nucleotides outside the gene matches: 3. CDR1 and CDR2 from the germline V gene are SGHVS and FNYEAQ. CDR3 size: 13 residues.

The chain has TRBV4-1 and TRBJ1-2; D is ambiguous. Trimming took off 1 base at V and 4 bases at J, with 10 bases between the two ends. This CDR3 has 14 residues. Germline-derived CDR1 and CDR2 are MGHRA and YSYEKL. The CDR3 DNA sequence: TGCGCCAGCAGCCAAGGTAGTCGTATCTATGGCTACACCTTC. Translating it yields CASSQGSRIYGYTF.

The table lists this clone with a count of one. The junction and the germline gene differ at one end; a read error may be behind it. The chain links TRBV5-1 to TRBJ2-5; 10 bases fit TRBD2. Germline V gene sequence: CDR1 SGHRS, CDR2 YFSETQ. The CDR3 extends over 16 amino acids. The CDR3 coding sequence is TGCGCCAGCACCTTGGGGGTAGCGGGGGGCCGTGAGACCCAGTACTTC. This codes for CASTLGVAGGRETQYF.

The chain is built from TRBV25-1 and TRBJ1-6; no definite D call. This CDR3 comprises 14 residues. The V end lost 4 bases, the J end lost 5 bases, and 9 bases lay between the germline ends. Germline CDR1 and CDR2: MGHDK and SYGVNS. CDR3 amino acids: CASSGYHHNSPLHF. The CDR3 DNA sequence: TGTGCCAGCAGTGGCTATCACCATAATTCACCCCTCCACTTT.

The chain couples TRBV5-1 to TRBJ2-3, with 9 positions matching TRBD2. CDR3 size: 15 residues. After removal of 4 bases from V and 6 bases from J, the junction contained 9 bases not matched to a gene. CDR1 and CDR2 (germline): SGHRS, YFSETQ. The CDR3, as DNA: TGCGCCAGCAGCCCCACCGGGACTAGCCCGGATACGCAGTATTTT. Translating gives CASSPTGTSPDTQYF.

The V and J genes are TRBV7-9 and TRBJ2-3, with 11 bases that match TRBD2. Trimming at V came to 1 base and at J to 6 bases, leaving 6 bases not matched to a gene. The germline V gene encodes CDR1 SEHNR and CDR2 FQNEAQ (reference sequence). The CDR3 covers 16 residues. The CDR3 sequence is CASSLVTSGGGDTQYF. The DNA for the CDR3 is TGTGCCAGCAGCTTAGTCACTAGCGGGGGCGGGGATACGCAGTATTTT.

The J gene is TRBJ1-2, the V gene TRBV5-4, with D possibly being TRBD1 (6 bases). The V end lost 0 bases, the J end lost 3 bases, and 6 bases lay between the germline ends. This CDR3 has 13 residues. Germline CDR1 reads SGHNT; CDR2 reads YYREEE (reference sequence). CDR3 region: CASSLDRDYGYTF. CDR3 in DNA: TGTGCCAGCAGCTTGGACAGGGACTATGGCTACACCTTC. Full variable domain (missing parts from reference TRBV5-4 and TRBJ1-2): ETGVTQSPTHLIKTRGQQVTLRCSSQSGHNTVSWYQQALGQGPQFIFQYYREEENGRGNFPPRFSGLQFPNYSSELNVNALELDDSALYLCASSLDRDYGYTFGSGTRLTVV.

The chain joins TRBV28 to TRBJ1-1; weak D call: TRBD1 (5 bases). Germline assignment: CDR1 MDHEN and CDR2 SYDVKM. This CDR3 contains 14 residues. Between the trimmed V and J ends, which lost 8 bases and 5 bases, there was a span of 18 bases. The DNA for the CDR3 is TGTGCCAGCGGACGCGGGGGAGGTATTACTGAAGCTTTCTTT. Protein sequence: CASGRGGGITEAFF.

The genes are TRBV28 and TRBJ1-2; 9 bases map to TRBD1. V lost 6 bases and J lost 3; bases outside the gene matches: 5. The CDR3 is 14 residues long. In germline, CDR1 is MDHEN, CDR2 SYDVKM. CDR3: CASSSDRGYYGYTF. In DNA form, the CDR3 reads TGTGCCAGCAGCAGCGACAGGGGGTACTATGGCTACACCTTC.